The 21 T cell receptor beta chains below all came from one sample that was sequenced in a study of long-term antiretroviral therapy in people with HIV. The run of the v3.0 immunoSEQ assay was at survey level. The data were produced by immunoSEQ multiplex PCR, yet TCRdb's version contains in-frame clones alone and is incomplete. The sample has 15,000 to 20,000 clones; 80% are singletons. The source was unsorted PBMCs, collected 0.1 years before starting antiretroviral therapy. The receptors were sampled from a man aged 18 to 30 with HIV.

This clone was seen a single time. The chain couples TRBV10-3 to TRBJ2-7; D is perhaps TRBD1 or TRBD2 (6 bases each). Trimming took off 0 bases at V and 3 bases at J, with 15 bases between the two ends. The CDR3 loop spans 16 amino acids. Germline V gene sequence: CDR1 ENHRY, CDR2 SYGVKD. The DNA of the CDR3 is TGTGCCATCAGTGAGTCGAGTGCGGGACACCTCTACGAGCAGTACTTC. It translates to CAISESSAGHLYEQYF.

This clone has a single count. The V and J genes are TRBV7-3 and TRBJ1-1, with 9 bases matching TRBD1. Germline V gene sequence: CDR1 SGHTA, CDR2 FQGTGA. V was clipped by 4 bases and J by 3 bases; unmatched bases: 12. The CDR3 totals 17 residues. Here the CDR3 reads CASSSTTTGGVDTEAFF. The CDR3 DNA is TGTGCCAGCAGCTCCACTACTACAGGGGGCGTGGACACTGAAGCTTTCTTT.

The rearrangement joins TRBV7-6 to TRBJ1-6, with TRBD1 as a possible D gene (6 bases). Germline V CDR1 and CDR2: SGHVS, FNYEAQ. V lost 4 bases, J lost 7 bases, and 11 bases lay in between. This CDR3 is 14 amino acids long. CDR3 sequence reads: CASSSGHRNSPLHF. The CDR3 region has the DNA TGTGCCAGCAGCTCGGGACACCGAAATTCACCCCTCCACTTT.

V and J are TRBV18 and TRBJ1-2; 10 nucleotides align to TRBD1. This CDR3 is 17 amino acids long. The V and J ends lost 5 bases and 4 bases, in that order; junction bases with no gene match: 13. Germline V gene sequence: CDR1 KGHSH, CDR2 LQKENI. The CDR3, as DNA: TGTGCCAGCTCAACTAGACAGGGGGCGGACTACCTCTATGGCTACACCTTC. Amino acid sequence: CASSTRQGADYLYGYTF.

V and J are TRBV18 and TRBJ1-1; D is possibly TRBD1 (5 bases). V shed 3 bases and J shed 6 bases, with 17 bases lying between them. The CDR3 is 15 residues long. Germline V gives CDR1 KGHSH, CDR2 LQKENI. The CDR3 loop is CASSPLVREGAEAFF. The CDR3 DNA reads TGTGCCAGCTCACCCCTCGTCAGGGAAGGTGCTGAAGCTTTCTTT.

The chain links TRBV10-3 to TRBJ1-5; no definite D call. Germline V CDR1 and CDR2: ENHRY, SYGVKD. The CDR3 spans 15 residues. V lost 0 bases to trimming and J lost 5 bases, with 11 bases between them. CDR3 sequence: CAISESRASDQPQHF. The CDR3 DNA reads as TGTGCCATCAGTGAGTCGAGGGCGTCGGATCAGCCCCAGCATTTT.

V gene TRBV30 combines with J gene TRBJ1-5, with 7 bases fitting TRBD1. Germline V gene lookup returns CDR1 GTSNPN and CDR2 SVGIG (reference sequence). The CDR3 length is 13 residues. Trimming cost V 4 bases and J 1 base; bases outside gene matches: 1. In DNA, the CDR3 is TGTGCCTGGAAGGGGGCAAGCAATCAGCCCCAGCATTTT. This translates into CAWKGASNQPQHF.

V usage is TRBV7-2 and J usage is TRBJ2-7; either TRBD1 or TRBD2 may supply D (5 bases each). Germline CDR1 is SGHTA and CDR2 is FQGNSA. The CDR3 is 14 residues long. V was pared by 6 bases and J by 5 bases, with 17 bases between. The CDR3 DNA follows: TGTGCCAGCAGTTCAGGGCCCGGGATCGACGAGCAGTACTTC. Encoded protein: CASSSGPGIDEQYF.

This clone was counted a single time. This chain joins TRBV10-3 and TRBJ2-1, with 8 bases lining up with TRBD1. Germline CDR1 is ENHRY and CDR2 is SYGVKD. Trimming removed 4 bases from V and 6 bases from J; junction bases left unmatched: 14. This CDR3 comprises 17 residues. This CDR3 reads CAISASRAGGLGNEQFF. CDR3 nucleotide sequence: TGTGCCATCAGTGCCAGCCGGGCAGGGGGCCTGGGCAATGAGCAGTTCTTC.

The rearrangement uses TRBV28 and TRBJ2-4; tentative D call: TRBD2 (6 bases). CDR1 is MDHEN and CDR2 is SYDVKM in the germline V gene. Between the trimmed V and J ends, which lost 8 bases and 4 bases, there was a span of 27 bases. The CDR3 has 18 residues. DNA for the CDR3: TGTGCCAGCTCCTCAGGCGGGGACCCGGGGCGTGCGAAAAACATTCAGTACTTC. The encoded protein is CASSSGGDPGRAKNIQYF.

The CDR3 region has the DNA TGTGCCAGCAGTGAAAAGGGACAGATCGGGACCCAGTACTTC. As protein: CASSEKGQIGTQYF. The chain has TRBV2 and TRBJ2-5, with 7 bases aligning to TRBD1. V gave up 2 bases and J gave up 7 bases; unmatched junction bases: 7. This CDR3 comprises 14 residues. Germline CDR1 SNHLY, CDR2 FYNNEI.

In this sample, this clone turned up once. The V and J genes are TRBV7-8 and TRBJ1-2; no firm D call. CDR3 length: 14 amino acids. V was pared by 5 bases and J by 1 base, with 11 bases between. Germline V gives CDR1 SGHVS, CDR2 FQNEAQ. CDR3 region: CASSNRAVNYGYTF. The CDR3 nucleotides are TGTGCCAGCAGCAATAGAGCGGTTAACTATGGCTACACCTTC.

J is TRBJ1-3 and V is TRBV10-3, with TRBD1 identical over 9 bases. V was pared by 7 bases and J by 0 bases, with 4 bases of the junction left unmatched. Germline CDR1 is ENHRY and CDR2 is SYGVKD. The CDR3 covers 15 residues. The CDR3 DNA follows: TGTGCCATCATTGACAGGGGGGCCTCTGGAAACACCATATATTTT. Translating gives CAIIDRGASGNTIYF.

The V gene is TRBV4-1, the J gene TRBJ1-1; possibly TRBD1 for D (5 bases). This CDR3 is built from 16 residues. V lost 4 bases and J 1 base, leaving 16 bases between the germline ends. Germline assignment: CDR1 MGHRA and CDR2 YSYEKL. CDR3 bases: TGCGCCAGCAGCCCCACCCGCCAGGGCCGGAACACTGAAGCTTTCTTT. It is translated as CASSPTRQGRNTEAFF.

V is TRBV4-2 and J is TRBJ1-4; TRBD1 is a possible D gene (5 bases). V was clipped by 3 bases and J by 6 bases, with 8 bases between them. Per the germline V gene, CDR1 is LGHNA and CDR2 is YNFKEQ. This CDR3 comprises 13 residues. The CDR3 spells CASSQGEDEKLFF. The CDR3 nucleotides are TGTGCCAGCAGCCAGGGGGAGGATGAAAAACTGTTTTTT.

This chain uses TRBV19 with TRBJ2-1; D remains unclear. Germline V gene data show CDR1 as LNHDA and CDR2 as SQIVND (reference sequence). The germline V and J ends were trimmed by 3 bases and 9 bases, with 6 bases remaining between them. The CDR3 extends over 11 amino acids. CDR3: CASSIPSEQFF. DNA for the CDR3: TGTGCCAGTAGTATTCCTAGTGAGCAGTTCTTC.

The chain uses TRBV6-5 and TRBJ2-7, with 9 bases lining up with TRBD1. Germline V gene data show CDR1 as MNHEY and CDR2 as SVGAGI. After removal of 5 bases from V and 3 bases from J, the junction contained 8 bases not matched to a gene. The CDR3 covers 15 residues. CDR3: CASSPSGTGYYEQYF. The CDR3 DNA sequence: TGTGCCAGCAGTCCATCCGGGACAGGGTACTACGAGCAGTACTTC.

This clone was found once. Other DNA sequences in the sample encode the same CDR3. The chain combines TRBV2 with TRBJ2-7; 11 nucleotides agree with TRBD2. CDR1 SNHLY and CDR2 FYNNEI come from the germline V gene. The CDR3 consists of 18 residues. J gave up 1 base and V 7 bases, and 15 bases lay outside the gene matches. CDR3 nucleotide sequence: TGTGCCAGCAACATCCCCATACTAGCGGGAGTTTTATCCTACGAGCAGTACTTC. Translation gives CASNIPILAGVLSYEQYF.

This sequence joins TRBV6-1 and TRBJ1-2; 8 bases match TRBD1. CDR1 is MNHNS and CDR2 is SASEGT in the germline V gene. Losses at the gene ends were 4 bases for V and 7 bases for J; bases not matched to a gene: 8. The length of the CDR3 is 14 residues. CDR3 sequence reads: CASSAPGGAGGYTF. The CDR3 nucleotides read TGTGCCAGCAGTGCACCAGGGGGCGCGGGTGGCTACACCTTC.

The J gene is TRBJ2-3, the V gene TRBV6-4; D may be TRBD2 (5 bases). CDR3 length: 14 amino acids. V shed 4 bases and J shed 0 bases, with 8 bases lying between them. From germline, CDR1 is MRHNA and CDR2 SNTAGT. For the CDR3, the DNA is TGTGCCAGCAGTGCCGGGGTTAGCACAGATACGCAGTATTTT. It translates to CASSAGVSTDTQYF.

The CDR3 region is CARGEESNQPQHF. The CDR3 region has the DNA TGTGCCAGAGGAGAGGAGAGCAATCAGCCCCAGCATTTT. The chain combines TRBV7-5 with TRBJ1-5. TRBV7-5 is a pseudogene segment. The CDR3 consists of 13 residues.